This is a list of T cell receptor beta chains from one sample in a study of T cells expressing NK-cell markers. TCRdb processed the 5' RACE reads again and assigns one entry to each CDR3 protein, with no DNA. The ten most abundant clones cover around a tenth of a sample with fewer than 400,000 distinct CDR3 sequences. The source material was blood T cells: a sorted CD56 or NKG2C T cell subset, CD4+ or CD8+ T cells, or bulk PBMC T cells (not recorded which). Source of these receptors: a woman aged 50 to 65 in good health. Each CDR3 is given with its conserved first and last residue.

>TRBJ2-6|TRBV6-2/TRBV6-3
CASTVLAQGSGANVLTF
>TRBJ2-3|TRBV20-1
CSARPIGFSDTQYF
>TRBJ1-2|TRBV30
CAWRAGNYGYTF
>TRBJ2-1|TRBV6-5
CASSYPREGGNEQFF
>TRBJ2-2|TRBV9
CASSEDPSTTGELFF
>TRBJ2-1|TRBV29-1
CSVEVVAGAIEQFF
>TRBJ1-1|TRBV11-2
CASSLEGGAVTEAFF
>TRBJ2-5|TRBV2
CASSEDLTVRETQYF
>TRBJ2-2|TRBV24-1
CATKAGNTGELFF
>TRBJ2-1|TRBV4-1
CASSQDVETGGGNEQFF
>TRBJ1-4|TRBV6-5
CASSYGAATNEKLFF
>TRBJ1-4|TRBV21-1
CASSRIPGPPTNEKLFF
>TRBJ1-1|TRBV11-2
CASRQTGMRTEAFF
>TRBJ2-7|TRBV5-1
CASSAGIDVVYEQYF
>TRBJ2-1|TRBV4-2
CASSQDKNYDEQFF
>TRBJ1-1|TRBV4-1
CASSQEKGSEAFF
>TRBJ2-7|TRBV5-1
CASTMTGDRSYEQYF
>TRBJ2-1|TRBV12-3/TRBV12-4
CASSPGTNLGNEQFF
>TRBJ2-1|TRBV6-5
CASRPSGSPDEQFF
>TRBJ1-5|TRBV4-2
CASSQDPTGERQPQHF
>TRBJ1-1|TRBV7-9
CASSLTRSNTEAFF
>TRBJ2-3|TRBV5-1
CASSGGDTQYF
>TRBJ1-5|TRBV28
CASSLVGQGYNQPQHF
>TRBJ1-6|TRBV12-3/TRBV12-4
CASSEQGLPYNSPLHF
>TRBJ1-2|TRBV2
CASRGTGPAHYGYTF
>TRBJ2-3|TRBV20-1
CSARTVPSTDTQYF
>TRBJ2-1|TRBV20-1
CSARGIRDEQFF
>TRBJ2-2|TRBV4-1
CASSQGGDLTGELFF
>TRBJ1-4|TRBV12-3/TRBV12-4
CASSYRGSLGTTNEKLFF
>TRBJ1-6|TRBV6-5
CASRHDRSSYNSPLHF